In this sample, the clone carrying this T cell receptor (beta chain) turned up many times. Naive CD8 T cell sorting was performed on the CD8+CD4-CCR7+CD45RA+ phenotype. This entry is derived from a study of molecular identifiers for immune sequencing clone quantification. The wider study: Split five ways in replicates, RNA from about 20,000 or 100,000 naive CD8 cells had four portions sequenced.

One entry per CDR3 protein results from TCRdb running MiXCR on the PCR reads. The table shows about 640,000 distinct CDR3 sequences, with 15% to 20% occurring only once. V was cut by 8 bases and J by 5 bases, with 14 bases left in between. The CDR3 has 13 amino acids. Germline V gives CDR1 MNHNY, CDR2 SVGAGI (reference sequence). This clonotype was sampled from a human donor in good health. Some libraries in this study had Jurkat cell RNA spiked in. Sequenced: naive CD8+ T cells from blood, with Jurkat cell RNA spiked in. Subset meaning: FACS-sorted CD8+CD4-CCR7+CD45RA+ naive T cells. The chain joins TRBV6-6 to TRBJ2-3; D is perhaps TRBD1 (6 bases). This chain's CDR3 is CASGGGTGDTQYF. The DNA of the CDR3 is TGTGCCAGCGGGGGCGGCACGGGAGATACGCAGTATTTT.